This record covers a single T cell receptor beta chain. The data derive from a study of blood T cell repertoires in COVID-19. For the study at large: PBMCs, B-cell-depleted T cells, or T cells provided the cDNA or gDNA that made up the material.

This table comes from immunoSEQ multiplex PCR, and its TCRdb copy is limited to in-frame clones, with some not included. Among some 49,000 clones listed, around 92% were seen once. Germline loops: CDR1 SGHDN, CDR2 FVKESK. CDR3 size: 14 residues. Trimming removed 3 bases at V and 2 bases at J, with 5 bases between. The receptor was isolated from a man in his forties or fifties with active COVID-19. The specimen was peripheral blood. The chain joins TRBV14 to TRBJ2-6; D uncertain. The DNA of the CDR3 is TGTGCCAGCAGCCAGTCCACTGGGGCCAACGTCCTGACTTTC. This translates into CASSQSTGANVLTF.